The 24 T cell receptor beta chains presented below share a single source sample, sequenced in a study of blood T cell repertoires in COVID-19. Repertoires were generated with immunoSEQ multiplex PCR, while TCRdb's copy carries only in-frame clones and drops some. The sample lists about 160,000 clones; 70% to 85% were seen once. Sequencing was done on a sample of peripheral blood. The receptors come from an elderly woman with acute or convalescent COVID-19.

This clone was detected only once. This chain connects TRBV19 to TRBJ1-1; D ambiguous. Germline-derived CDR1 and CDR2 are LNHDA and SQIVND (reference sequence). V was trimmed by 5 bases and J by 1 base, leaving 11 bases between them. This CDR3 region has 14 residues. DNA for the CDR3: TGTGCCAGTAGTGACGCTCCGGGGAACACTGAAGCTTTCTTT. Its protein is CASSDAPGNTEAFF.

The CDR3 nucleotides read TGTGCCAGCAGCAGGATTGGACTTTATGGCTACACCTTC. As protein: CASSRIGLYGYTF. This chain connects TRBV7-2 to TRBJ1-2; no firm D call. CDR1 is SGHTA, CDR2 FQGNSA, per germline. The CDR3 sequence is 13 residues long. With 5 bases removed from V and 5 bases from J, the gap between germline ends came to 12 bases.

This chain joins TRBV3-1 (or the pseudogene TRBV3-2) and TRBJ1-2; D might be TRBD1 (6 bases). This CDR3 region has 15 residues. V was pared by 3 bases and J by 6 bases, with 17 bases between. CDR1 is LGHDT, CDR2 YNNKEL, per germline (reference sequence). CDR3 amino acids: CASSHGSTGADGYTF. Here the CDR3 DNA reads TGTGCCAGCAGCCACGGATCGACAGGCGCCGATGGCTACACCTTC.

V gene TRBV30 combines with J gene TRBJ1-2; no firm D call. The CDR3 contains 11 residues. The germline V and J ends were trimmed by 3 bases and 7 bases, with 9 bases remaining between them. Looked up from germline, CDR1 is GTSNPN and CDR2 is SVGIG (reference sequence). The chain's CDR3 is CAWRSRGGYTF. The CDR3 region has the DNA TGTGCCTGGAGGTCCCGCGGTGGCTACACCTTC.

This clone was recorded at least ten times. The chain employs TRBV7-8 and TRBJ1-3; possibly TRBD1 for D (5 bases). The CDR3 totals 16 residues. The germline V gene encodes CDR1 SGHVS and CDR2 FQNEAQ. Trimming left V 0 bases short and J 7 bases short, with 16 bases between. The CDR3 DNA reads as TGTGCCAGCAGCTTAGCGCCGGGTCCAGGGAAGAACACCATATATTTT. Its protein is CASSLAPGPGKNTIYF.

The chain uses TRBV30 and TRBJ1-5; 8 nucleotides match TRBD1. The CDR3 extends over 13 amino acids. V was pared by 1 base and J by 4 bases, with 0 bases of the junction left unmatched. CDR1 GTSNPN and CDR2 SVGIG come from the germline V gene (reference sequence). CDR3 region: CAWSGQGNQPQHF. The CDR3, as DNA: TGTGCCTGGAGTGGACAGGGGAATCAGCCCCAGCATTTT.

The chain is built from TRBV10-1 and TRBJ2-3; a possible D gene is TRBD2 (6 bases). The V end was cut by 3 bases, the J end by 0 bases, with 16 bases between. The CDR3 is made up of 17 amino acids. Germline V CDR1 and CDR2: WNHNN, SYGVQD (reference sequence). CDR3 amino acids: CASSDFGTSISTDTQYF. In DNA form, the CDR3 reads TGCGCCAGCAGTGACTTCGGGACTTCAATTAGCACAGATACGCAGTATTTT.

The chain has TRBV5-1 and TRBJ2-7; 9 positions match TRBD1. The V segment lost 4 bases and the J segment 6 bases; nucleotides outside the gene matches: 14. Germline CDR1 is SGHRS and CDR2 is YFSETQ. The CDR3 totals 16 residues. The CDR3 protein is CASSKGEGTGNAEQYF. The CDR3 nucleotides are TGCGCCAGCAGCAAGGGGGAAGGGACAGGGAATGCCGAGCAGTACTTC.

This chain connects TRBV5-4 to TRBJ2-5; D call uncertain. This CDR3 spans 14 amino acids. From germline, CDR1 is SGHNT and CDR2 YYREEE (reference sequence). The V and J ends lost 0 bases and 2 bases respectively, with 8 bases between them. The CDR3 region has the DNA TGTGCCAGCAGCTTGGACGAACAGCAAGAGACCCAGTACTTC. Translation gives CASSLDEQQETQYF.

This clone has just a few counts. This chain links TRBV6-5 with TRBJ1-1, with a tentative D call TRBD1 (6 bases). The CDR3 extends over 15 amino acids. The ends were cut back, 1 base at V and 0 bases at J, with 9 bases in the middle. Per germline, CDR1 MNHEY and CDR2 SVGAGI. The CDR3 region has the DNA TGTGCCAGCAGTTACTTGGGGGCAATGAACACTGAAGCTTTCTTT. As protein: CASSYLGAMNTEAFF.

V is TRBV10-3 and J is TRBJ2-7; tentative D call: TRBD2 (6 bases). The germline gives CDR1 ENHRY, CDR2 SYGVKD. CDR3 length equals 12 residues. Trimming left V 10 bases short and J 2 bases short, with 12 bases between. The DNA of the CDR3 is TGTGCCAGCGGAGGGTTCACCTACGAGCAGTACTTC. Translating gives CASGGFTYEQYF.

The chain is built from TRBV4-3 and TRBJ2-7; TRBD2 is a possible D gene (5 bases). Germline CDR1 LGHNA, CDR2 YSLEER. V dropped 0 bases and J dropped 0 bases, with 9 bases sitting between them. The CDR3 has 15 residues. CDR3 loop: CASSQERLSSYEQYF. The CDR3 DNA sequence: TGCGCCAGCAGCCAAGAGCGACTAAGCTCCTACGAGCAGTACTTC.

V and J are TRBV19 and TRBJ2-2; 10 bases align to TRBD2. The J segment lost 3 bases and the V segment lost 4 bases, leaving 14 bases of the junction unmatched. From germline, CDR1 is LNHDA and CDR2 SQIVND (reference sequence). The CDR3 has 19 amino acids. The CDR3 loop reads CASSTEGLGLAGDTGELFF. DNA for the CDR3: TGTGCCAGTAGTACCGAGGGGTTGGGGCTAGCGGGAGACACCGGGGAGCTGTTTTTT.

The chain joins TRBV2 to TRBJ2-2; TRBD1 matches at 10 bases. CDR1 and CDR2 (germline): SNHLY, FYNNEI. Trimming took 4 bases from V and 4 from J; bases not matched to a gene: 3. CDR3 length: 15 residues. This CDR3 is CASSGGQGSTGELFF. CDR3 nucleotide sequence: TGTGCCAGCAGTGGGGGACAGGGGAGCACCGGGGAGCTGTTTTTT. Supplemented by reference TRBV2 and TRBJ2-2, the full variable domain reads EPEVTQTPSHQVTQMGQEVILRCVPISNHLYFYWYRQILGQKVEFLVSFYNNEISEKSEIFDDQFSVERPDGSNFTLKIRSTKLEDSAMYFCASSGGQGSTGELFFGEGSRLTVL.

The chain couples TRBV19 to TRBJ1-1, with TRBD1 identical over 8 bases. After removal of 1 base from V and 0 bases from J, the junction contained 4 bases not matched to a gene. This CDR3 is 16 amino acids long. Germline V CDR1 and CDR2: LNHDA, SQIVND (reference sequence). This chain's CDR3 is CASSIVGGQVNTEAFF. Written as DNA, the CDR3 is TGTGCCAGTAGTATAGTCGGGGGACAGGTGAACACTGAAGCTTTCTTT.

This clone is a singleton in its sample. The J gene is TRBJ2-1, the V gene TRBV5-8, with a tentative D call TRBD2 (5 bases). Trimming stripped 1 base from V and 0 bases from J, with 11 bases between. The CDR3 has 16 amino acids. CDR1 is SGHTS, CDR2 YDEGEE, per germline. The CDR3 sequence is CASSLSGMGSYNEQFF. The DNA for the CDR3 is TGTGCCAGCAGCTTGTCCGGGATGGGCTCCTACAATGAGCAGTTCTTC.

The genes are TRBV30 and TRBJ2-7, with D possibly being TRBD1 (6 bases). CDR3 size: 13 residues. CDR1 is GTSNPN, CDR2 SVGIG, per germline (reference sequence). Trimming shortened V by 6 bases and J by 2 bases, and 14 bases separated the two germline ends. CDR3 DNA: TGTGCCTGTCTGACAGGATTTACCTACGAGCAGTACTTC. Its protein product is CACLTGFTYEQYF.

This clone was seen just once. V usage is TRBV5-4 and J usage is TRBJ1-1, with a possible D match to TRBD1 (6 bases). CDR1 is SGHNT, CDR2 YYREEE, per germline (reference sequence). V dropped 4 bases and J dropped 8 bases, with 24 bases sitting between them. The CDR3 has 16 residues. CDR3 coding DNA: TGTGCCAGCAGCGAGGTAGCTGGGAGTGGGGGGGCCGAAGCTTTCTTT. It codes for CASSEVAGSGGAEAFF.

This clone was recorded at least ten times. This rearrangement joins TRBV7-9 to TRBJ2-5; D unclear. The V end lost 2 bases, the J end lost 5 bases, and 6 bases lay between the germline ends. Looked up from germline, CDR1 is SEHNR and CDR2 is FQNEAQ (reference sequence). This CDR3 has 12 residues. CDR3 in amino acids: CASSLPQETQYF. The CDR3 DNA follows: TGTGCCAGCAGCTTACCCCAGGAGACCCAGTACTTC. Full variable domain (remainder filled in from reference TRBV7-9 and TRBJ2-5): DTGVSQNPRHKITKRGQNVTFRCDPISEHNRLYWYRQTLGQGPEFLTYFQNEAQLEKSRLLSDRFSAERPKGSFSTLEIQRTEQGDSAMYLCASSLPQETQYFGPGTRLLVL.

V and J are TRBV2 and TRBJ1-4, with D possibly being TRBD1 (5 bases). Germline assignment: CDR1 SNHLY and CDR2 FYNNEI. V lost 11 bases and J lost 0, with 13 bases in between. The CDR3 covers 14 residues. The chain's CDR3 is CASQEITTNEKLFF. DNA for the CDR3: TGTGCCTCACAGGAGATTACAACTAATGAAAAACTGTTTTTT. Based on the CDR3 plus reference TRBV2 and TRBJ1-4, the full variable domain is EPEVTQTPSHQVTQMGQEVILRCVPISNHLYFYWYRQILGQKVEFLVSFYNNEISEKSEIFDDQFSVERPDGSNFTLKIRSTKLEDSAMYFCASQEITTNEKLFFGSGTQLSVL.

The chain uses TRBV7-9 and TRBJ2-7, with 12 bases identical to TRBD2. The V and J ends lost 1 base and 7 bases, in that order; junction bases with no gene match: 5. Germline CDR1 reads SEHNR; CDR2 reads FQNEAQ (reference sequence). The CDR3 loop spans 15 amino acids. The CDR3 protein is CASSLDGLAGREQYF. CDR3 nucleotides: TGTGCCAGCAGCTTAGACGGACTAGCGGGGAGGGAGCAGTACTTC.

CDR3 sequence reads: CAISEPGTSGSTGELFF. Here the CDR3 DNA reads TGTGCCATCAGTGAGCCCGGGACTAGCGGGAGTACCGGGGAGCTGTTTTTT. The chain uses TRBV10-3 and TRBJ2-2, with 14 bases that match TRBD2. Trimming cost V 2 bases and J 5 bases; bases outside gene matches: 4. This CDR3 has 17 amino acids. Germline V gene sequence: CDR1 ENHRY, CDR2 SYGVKD.

This clone has just one count. The gene calls are TRBV6-5 and TRBJ1-2; TRBD1 is a possible D gene (5 bases). Germline loops: CDR1 MNHEY, CDR2 SVGAGI. Trimming took 0 bases from V and 9 from J, leaving 14 bases between them. The CDR3 has 14 residues. The CDR3 region is CASSYSRRGWSYTF. DNA of the CDR3: TGTGCCAGCAGTTACTCGAGGAGGGGCTGGAGCTACACCTTC.

V and J are TRBV10-3 and TRBJ2-5; D perhaps matches TRBD2 (6 bases). The germline V and J ends were trimmed by 8 bases and 2 bases, with 12 bases remaining between them. CDR3 size: 13 residues. Germline assignment: CDR1 ENHRY and CDR2 SYGVKD. CDR3 coding DNA: TGTGCCATCGGCAGACTAGAGCAAGAGACCCAGTACTTC. Amino acid sequence: CAIGRLEQETQYF.